This TCR beta chain stems from a study of blood T cells in healthy people across ages. A sample-barcoded 5' primer and a J-beta primer mix were used in a second PCR of roughly 7 to 11 cycles. TCRdb redid the calling of the 5' RACE reads with MiXCR, one entry per CDR3 protein. This sample yields hundreds of thousands of distinct CDR3 sequences, of which under 65% are seen a single time; roughly 12% belongs to the top ten. Ten or more counts support this clonotype. The CDR3 covers 15 residues. Germline-derived CDR1 and CDR2 are LNHNV and YYDKDF (reference sequence). V dropped 5 bases and J dropped 3 bases, with 14 bases sitting between them.

The specimen was blood. This rearrangement joins TRBV15 to TRBJ2-1; possible D gene TRBD1, 5 bases. The clonotype originates from a woman older than 75 in good health. The CDR3, as DNA: TGTGCCACCAGCCTGAAGACAGCGTACTACAATGAGCAGTTCTTC. Its translation is CATSLKTAYYNEQFF. The full variable domain, completed using reference TRBV15 and TRBJ2-1, is DAMVIQNPRYQVTQFGKPVTLSCSQTLNHNVMYWYQQKSSQAPKLLFHYYDKDFNNEADTPDNFQSRRPNTSFCFLDIRSPGLGDTAMYLCATSLKTAYYNEQFFGPGTRLTVL.